Below, 5 T cell receptor beta chains from the same sample are listed, as sequenced in a study of memory CD4+ T cells and cytomegalovirus serostatus. Single viable CD3+CD4+CD8-CD45RO+ cells were sorted as the memory CD4+ T cells. The table came from immunoSEQ multiplex PCR; TCRdb's copy has only in-frame clones and leaves some out. This sample has just over 25,000 clones, with about 71% found just once. The sample consisted of memory CD4+ T cells from blood. These receptors originate from an adult in good health and CMV-seronegative.

V and J are TRBV27 and TRBJ2-1, with D maybe TRBD1 (7 bases). The ends were cut back, 7 bases at V and 7 bases at J, with 20 bases in the middle. Looked up from germline, CDR1 is MNHEY and CDR2 is SMNVEV (reference sequence). The CDR3 loop spans 15 amino acids. This chain's CDR3 is CASKLPGGGYNEQFF. The CDR3 DNA follows: TGTGCCAGCAAGCTTCCAGGGGGAGGTTATAATGAGCAGTTCTTC.

This clone came up a few times. The genes are TRBV2 and TRBJ1-1; D ambiguous. The CDR3 has 16 amino acids. The V gene's germline CDR1 is SNHLY and CDR2 FYNNEI. The ends were cut back, 11 bases at V and 0 bases at J, with 22 bases in the middle. CDR3 protein: CAGHKGLHPMNTEAFF. The DNA of the CDR3 is TGTGCCGGGCATAAGGGTCTCCACCCTATGAACACTGAAGCTTTCTTT.

The chain recombines TRBV27 with TRBJ1-2; D may be TRBD1 (6 bases). This CDR3 spans 14 amino acids. Germline values: CDR1 MNHEY, CDR2 SMNVEV (reference sequence). V lost 3 bases and J 8 bases, leaving 16 bases between the germline ends. Written as DNA, the CDR3 is TGTGCCAGCAGTTTGACACAGGGATCGGGAGGCTACACCTTC. It codes for CASSLTQGSGGYTF.

In DNA, the CDR3 is TGTGCCAGCAGCCAGACAGGTTATGGCTACACCTTC. It translates to CASSQTGYGYTF. The chain combines TRBV28 with TRBJ1-2, with a possible D match to TRBD1 (6 bases). Germline V gene lookup returns CDR1 MDHEN and CDR2 SYDVKM. CDR3 length: 12 amino acids. V lost 6 bases and J lost 5, with 10 bases in between.

The DNA of the CDR3 is TGCAGCGCTGGACAGGGAAAAACTGAGCAGTTCTTC. This sequence encodes CSAGQGKTEQFF. This chain connects TRBV29-1 to TRBJ2-1; 8 bases match TRBD1. J was trimmed by 9 bases and V by 7 bases; bases with no gene match: 8. CDR1 is SQVTM, CDR2 ANQGSEA, per germline. This CDR3 has 12 amino acids.